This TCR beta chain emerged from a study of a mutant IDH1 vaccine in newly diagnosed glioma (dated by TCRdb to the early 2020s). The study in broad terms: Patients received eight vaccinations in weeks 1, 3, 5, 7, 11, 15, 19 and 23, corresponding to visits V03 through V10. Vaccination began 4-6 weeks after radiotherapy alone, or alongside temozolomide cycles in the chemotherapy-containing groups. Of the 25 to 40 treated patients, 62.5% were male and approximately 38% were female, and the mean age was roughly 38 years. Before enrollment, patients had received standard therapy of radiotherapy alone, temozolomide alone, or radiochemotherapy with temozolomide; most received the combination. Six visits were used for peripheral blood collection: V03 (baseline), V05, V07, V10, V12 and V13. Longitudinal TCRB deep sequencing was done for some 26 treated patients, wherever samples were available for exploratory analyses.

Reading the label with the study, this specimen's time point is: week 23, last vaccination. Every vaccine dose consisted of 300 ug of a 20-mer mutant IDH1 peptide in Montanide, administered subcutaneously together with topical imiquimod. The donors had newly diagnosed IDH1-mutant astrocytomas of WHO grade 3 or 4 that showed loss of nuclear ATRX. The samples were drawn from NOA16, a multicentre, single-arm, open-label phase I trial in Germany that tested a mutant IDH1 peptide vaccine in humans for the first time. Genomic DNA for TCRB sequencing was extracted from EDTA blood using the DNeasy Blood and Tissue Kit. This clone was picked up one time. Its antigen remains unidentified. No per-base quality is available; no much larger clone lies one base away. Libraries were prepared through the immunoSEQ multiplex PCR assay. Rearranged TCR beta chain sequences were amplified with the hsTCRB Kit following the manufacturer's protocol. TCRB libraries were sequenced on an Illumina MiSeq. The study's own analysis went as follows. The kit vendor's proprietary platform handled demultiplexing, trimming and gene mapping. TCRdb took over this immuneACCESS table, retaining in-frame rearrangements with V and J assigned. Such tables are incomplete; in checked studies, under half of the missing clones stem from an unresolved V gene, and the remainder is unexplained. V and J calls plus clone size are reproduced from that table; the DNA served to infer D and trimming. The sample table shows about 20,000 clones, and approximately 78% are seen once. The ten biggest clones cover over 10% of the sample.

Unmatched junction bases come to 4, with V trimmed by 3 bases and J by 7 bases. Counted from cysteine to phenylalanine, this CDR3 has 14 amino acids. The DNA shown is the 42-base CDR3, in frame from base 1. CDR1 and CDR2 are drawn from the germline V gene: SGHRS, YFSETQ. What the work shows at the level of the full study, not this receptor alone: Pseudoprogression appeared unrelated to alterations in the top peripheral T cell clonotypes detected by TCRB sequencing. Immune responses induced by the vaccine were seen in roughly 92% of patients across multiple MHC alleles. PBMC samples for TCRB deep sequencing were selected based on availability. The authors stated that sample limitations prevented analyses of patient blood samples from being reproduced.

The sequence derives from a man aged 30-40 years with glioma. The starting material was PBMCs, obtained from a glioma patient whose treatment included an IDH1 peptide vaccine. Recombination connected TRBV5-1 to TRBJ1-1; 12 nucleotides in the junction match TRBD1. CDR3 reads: CASSSGQGANEAFF. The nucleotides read TGCGCCAGCAGCTCGGGACAGGGGGCGAATGAAGCTTTCTTT.